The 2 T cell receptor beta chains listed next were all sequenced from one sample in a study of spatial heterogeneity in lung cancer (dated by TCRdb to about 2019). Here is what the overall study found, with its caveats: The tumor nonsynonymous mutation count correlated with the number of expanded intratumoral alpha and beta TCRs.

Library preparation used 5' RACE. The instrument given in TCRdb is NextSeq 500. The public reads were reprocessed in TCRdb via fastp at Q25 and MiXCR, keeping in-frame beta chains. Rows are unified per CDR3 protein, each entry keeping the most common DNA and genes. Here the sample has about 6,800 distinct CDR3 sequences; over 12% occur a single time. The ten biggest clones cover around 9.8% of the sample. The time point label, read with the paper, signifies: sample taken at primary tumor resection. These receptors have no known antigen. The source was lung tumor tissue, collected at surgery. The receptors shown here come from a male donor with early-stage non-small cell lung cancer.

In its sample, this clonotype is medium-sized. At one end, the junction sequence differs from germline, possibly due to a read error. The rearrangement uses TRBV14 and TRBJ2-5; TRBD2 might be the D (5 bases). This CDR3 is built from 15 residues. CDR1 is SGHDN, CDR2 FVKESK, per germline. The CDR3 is CASSQGYTRWEIQYF. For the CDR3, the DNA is TGTGCCAGCAGCCAAGGGTATACTAGATGGGAGATCCAGTACTTC.

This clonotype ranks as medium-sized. Written as DNA, the CDR3 is TGTGCCATCAGTGAGTCGACGGGACTAGCGGGACTTAATGAGCAGTTCTTC. Protein sequence: CAISESTGLAGLNEQFF. This chain uses TRBV10-3 with TRBJ2-1; TRBD2 matches 13 bases. Germline V gene lookup returns CDR1 ENHRY and CDR2 SYGVKD. The CDR3 runs 17 residues. The J segment lost 7 bases and the V segment lost 0 bases, leaving 6 bases of the junction unmatched.